One T cell receptor (beta chain) is described in this entry. Its antigen is not known. This specimen belongs to a study of T cell responses to AZD1222 COVID-19 vaccine. Overall study findings and caveats: Sampling that yielded the repertoires occurred only after the peak T cell response. Only six individuals given AZD1222 were seropositive at baseline.

The assay was immunoSEQ multiplex PCR, and TCRdb's table has in-frame clones only and misses some. The sample has roughly 78,000 clones, 70% to 85% seen once. Germline V gene data show CDR1 as LGHNT and CDR2 as FRNRAP. This CDR3 spans 16 amino acids. V lost 2 bases and J lost 6, with 17 bases in between. The clonotype originates from an adult in good health. Sequencing was performed on peripheral blood, taken on day 0 of AZD1222 vaccination. The chain links TRBV12-5 to TRBJ2-1; D possibly corresponds to TRBD2 (6 bases). The CDR3 sequence is CASGLRIRTIPNEQFF. CDR3 DNA: TGTGCTAGTGGTTTGCGAATTAGGACTATACCCAATGAGCAGTTCTTC.